This TCR beta chain was obtained from a study of blood T cell repertoires in COVID-19. Turning to the study itself: The analysed material was cDNA or gDNA that came from T cells, B-cell-depleted T cells, or PBMCs.

Original analysis: Reference gene primer amplification yielded estimated nucleated cell counts. The data were produced by immunoSEQ multiplex PCR, yet TCRdb's version contains in-frame clones alone and is incomplete. The DNA was the basis for D and trimming; V, J and clone size are from that table. The table has around 270,000 clones, about 85% seen once. This receptor was identified in a human donor with COVID-19, enrolled during active disease. The donor label of this sample is uncertain. The sample taken for sequencing was peripheral blood.

The CDR3: CASSSYPYFRQNIVNTEAFF. In DNA, the CDR3 is TGTGCCAGCAGTTCCTACCCTTATTTTCGACAGAATATAGTGAACACTGAAGCTTTCTTT. V is TRBV28 and J is TRBJ1-1; weak D call: TRBD1 (5 bases). Trimming took 4 bases from V and 0 from J, leaving 27 bases between them. Germline-derived CDR1 and CDR2 are MDHEN and SYDVKM. The CDR3 sequence is 20 residues long.